A selection of T cell receptor beta chains follows, all from one sample in a study of T cells in Graves' hyperthyroidism and ophthalmopathy. TCRdb re-called the multiplex PCR reads through MiXCR, storing one row per CDR3 protein. This repertoire shows hundreds of thousands of distinct CDR3 sequences, about 15% found once; its top ten account for less than 15%. Sequencing used blood. The receptors originated from a man aged 18 to 30 with Graves' ophthalmopathy. The CDR3 runs from the conserved cysteine through the conserved F or W. A D gene is named only where the DNA matches it firmly. A clone size is listed for some rows: how often the clone was seen (once, few, many), or a class if it is expanded.

V: TRBV4-1; J: TRBJ1-1; size: .; D: TRBD1; DNA: TGCGCCAGCAGCCGGATCCGAGGGGGCGGGAGCACTGAAGCTTTCTTT; CDR3: CASSRIRGGGSTEAFF
V: TRBV6-5; J: TRBJ2-5; size: many; D: .; DNA: TGTGCCAGCAGTTACTCGAGGGGATCAGGGACCCAAGAGACCCAGTACTTC; CDR3: CASSYSRGSGTQETQYF
V: TRBV13; J: TRBJ1-6; size: many; D: .; DNA: TGTGCCAGCAGCACAGGGCCCAGCTCCTATAATTCACCCCTCCACTTT; CDR3: CASSTGPSSYNSPLHF
V: TRBV11-1; J: TRBJ2-1; size: many; D: TRBD2; DNA: TGTGCCAGCAGCCACGCGGGGGGGCTTTACAATGAGCAGTTCTTC; CDR3: CASSHAGGLYNEQFF
V: TRBV4-1; J: TRBJ2-1; size: few; D: .; DNA: TGCGCCAGCAGCCAAGTTGGGTACTTTCCGGGAGTTGTAGATGAGCAGTTCTTC; CDR3: CASSQVGYFPGVVDEQFF
V: TRBV5-1; J: TRBJ2-1; size: many; D: TRBD2; DNA: TGCGCCAGCAGCAAAACGACTAGCGGGGGGACAAGCTCCTACAATGAGCAGTTCTTC; CDR3: CASSKTTSGGTSSYNEQFF
V: TRBV11-2; J: TRBJ1-4; size: few; D: .; DNA: TGTGCCAGCAGCCTCATACAGGGACGAAATGAAAAACTGTTTTTT; CDR3: CASSLIQGRNEKLFF
V: TRBV5-8; J: TRBJ2-3; size: many; D: .; DNA: TGTGCCAGCAGCTTGGCGGTCGGTGGAGATACGCAGTATTTT; CDR3: CASSLAVGGDTQYF
V: TRBV7-2; J: TRBJ1-6; size: many; D: TRBD1; DNA: TGTGCCAGCAGCTTAGCTCCGGGACAGGGGTACTATAATTCACCCCTCCACTTT; CDR3: CASSLAPGQGYYNSPLHF
V: TRBV20-1; J: TRBJ1-2; size: many; D: .; DNA: TGCAGTGCTAGAGGGGGCAGCTATGGCTACACCTTC; CDR3: CSARGGSYGYTF